This TCR beta chain was sequenced for a study of T cells in Graves' hyperthyroidism and ophthalmopathy (dated by TCRdb to the late 2010s). Broadly, across the study: Peripheral blood samples were taken at the time of initial diagnosis, prior to any treatment. To identify TCR V-J signatures that set the groups apart, the researchers used a discovery cohort of 90 to 100 patients, made up of 40 to 45 with Graves' ophthalmopathy and some 58 with stable Graves' hyperthyroidism. Whether ophthalmopathy could be predicted prospectively was tested in an independent validation cohort made up of roughly 19 hyperthyroidism patients plus 17 patients who later progressed to ophthalmopathy. The 100 or so discovery patients were divided at random into training and test sets in a 7:3 ratio. Thyroid tissue and blood T-cell repertoires from more than five Graves' hyperthyroidism patients were also compared in the study. After blood sampling, hyperthyroidism patients were treated with methimazole at a starting dose of 30 mg daily, and ophthalmopathy patients were treated with high-dose intravenous methylprednisolone. According to the paper, TCR Vbeta CDR3 sequencing was carried out on about 140 peripheral blood samples, which came from approximately 41 ophthalmopathy, about 75 hyperthyroidism and roughly 17 progressor patients. Overall results and qualifications from the work: A 13 V-J signature model separated ophthalmopathy from stable hyperthyroidism, with just over 85% sensitivity and approximately 81% specificity in cross-validation and 80%/75% in testing. No statistical method was used to set the sample size in advance, and investigators knew the group allocation. Most expanded thyroid clonotypes (frequency above 0.001) were also found in blood, which suggests that blood repertoires may mirror thyroid immune responses. In validation, the model predicted progression to ophthalmopathy with just under 71% sensitivity and 72.22% specificity, a median of approximately 6.5 months before onset.

This clonotype was picked up a small number of times. The antigen it recognizes is unknown. Per-base quality was not reported, and no clone a single base away is much larger than it. Ophthalmopathy patients had moderately to severely active disease, with a Clinical Activity Score of 3 or more, a NOSPECS grade of 4 or more, and a disease duration of less than 3 months. Any patient with an uncontrolled infection, another autoimmune disease, pregnancy or lactation was excluded. Diagnoses were based on clinical symptoms, serum thyroxine and TRAb, thyroid ultrasound and orbital computed tomography. PBMCs were separated from 10 ml of fresh peripheral blood using Ficoll-Paque density gradient centrifugation. Total RNA was extracted using Trizol reagent, and RNA quality was assessed on an Agilent 2100 Bioanalyzer. The TCR beta CDR3 regions were amplified from the RNA transcripts. A first-round RT-PCR of the TCR CDR3 used the HTBI primer set with the Qiagen OneStep RT-PCR kit. A second multiplex PCR round built the libraries, followed by size selection and purification. Libraries were sequenced paired-end with 100 bp reads on an Illumina HiSeq2000. As for the original processing: SOAPnuke was used to process the raw data, throwing out any read that contained adapters or uncalled bases, had a mean Phred below 15, or lacked an exact constant-primer or identifier match. High-quality paired reads were merged using COPE v1.2.5, and each unique nucleotide sequence was defined as a clonotype. MiTCR v1.1 was used to align the clonotypes against IMGT TRBV, TRBD and TRBJ reference segments. Only V-J combinations with frequency above 0.0001, covering about 99% of repertoires, were analysed. A TCS score was defined as the ratio of F50 (clonal expansion) to E x V (chaos), with BLOSUM62-based TCRdist applied between CDR3 peptides within each V-J. Welch's t-statistics and random forest reduced roughly 500 V-J features to 10 to 15, which were used in a naive Bayes classifier (R e1071). Using fastp trimming at Q25 and MiXCR clonotype assembly, TCRdb reanalyzed the public sequencing data and kept in-frame beta chains. When rows share a CDR3 protein, they turn into one entry using the most common DNA and genes. What appears here as the V and J calls and clone size reflects TCRdb's work, not the paper's. This sample has about 400,000 distinct CDR3 sequences in its table, and about 14% of those were observed once. Around 28% of the sample comes from the top ten.

The CDR3, cysteine through phenylalanine, is 19 amino acids long. The read is trimmed to its CDR3 DNA, 57 bases read in frame from base 1. V and J are trimmed by 2 bases and 1 base, and the gene matches miss 13 bases of the junction. CDR1 and CDR2 are read off the germline V gene as ENHRY and SYGVKD. Sequenced material: blood. The source is a man in his fifties or sixties with Graves' ophthalmopathy. This sequence uses TRBV10-3 and TRBJ2-3, and TRBD1 matches 9 of the central bases. The nucleotide sequence reads as follows: TGTGCCATCAGTGAGCCCCACCCGACAGGGGGAAGAGGCACAGATACGCAGTATTTT. Translation gives CAISEPHPTGGRGTDTQYF.